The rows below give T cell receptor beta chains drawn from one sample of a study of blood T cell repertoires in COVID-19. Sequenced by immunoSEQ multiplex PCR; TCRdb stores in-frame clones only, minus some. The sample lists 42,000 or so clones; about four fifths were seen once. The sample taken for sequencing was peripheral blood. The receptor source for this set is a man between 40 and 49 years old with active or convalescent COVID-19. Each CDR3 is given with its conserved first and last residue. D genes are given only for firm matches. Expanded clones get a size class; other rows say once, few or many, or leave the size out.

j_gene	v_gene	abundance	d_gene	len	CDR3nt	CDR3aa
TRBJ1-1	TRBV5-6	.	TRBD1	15	TGTGCCAGCAGCTTTTACAGGGGGCGGAACACTGAAGCTTTCTTT	CASSFYRGRNTEAFF
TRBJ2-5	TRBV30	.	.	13	TGTGCCTGGGGACTCTGGGCCCAGAAGACCCAGTACTTC	CAWGLWAQKTQYF
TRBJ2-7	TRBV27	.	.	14	TGTGCCAGCTCCGACGTGGGCTCATCCTACGAGCAGTACTTC	CASSDVGSSYEQYF
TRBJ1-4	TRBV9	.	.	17	TGTGCCAGCAGCGTAGGGGGCACGATGGGGGCGCGCGAAAAACTGTTTTTT	CASSVGGTMGAREKLFF
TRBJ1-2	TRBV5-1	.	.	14	TGCGCCAGCAGCTTGGCCGAGAGCTCAGGGGGCTACACCTTC	CASSLAESSGGYTF
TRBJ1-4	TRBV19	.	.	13	TGTGCCAGTGGTGTATTGGGGGCTGCCGAACTGTTTTTT	CASGVLGAAELFF
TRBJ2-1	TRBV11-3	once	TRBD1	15	TGTGCCAGCAGCTTAGGGGACAGCTCCTACAATGAGCAGTTCTTC	CASSLGDSSYNEQFF
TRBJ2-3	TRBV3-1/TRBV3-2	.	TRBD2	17	TGTGCCAGCAGCCTTACGGGACTAGCGGGGATAGTAGATACGCAGTATTTT	CASSLTGLAGIVDTQYF
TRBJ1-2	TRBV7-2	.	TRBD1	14	TGTGCCAGTCTTCAGACAGGGCCAAACTATGGCTACACCTTC	CASLQTGPNYGYTF
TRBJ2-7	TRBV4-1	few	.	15	TGCGCCAGCAGCCAAGATGGTGCAGGGGCGAGGGAGCAGTACTTC	CASSQDGAGAREQYF
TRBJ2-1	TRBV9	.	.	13	TGTGCCAGCAGCGTAGGGCTCCACAATGAGCAGTTCTTC	CASSVGLHNEQFF
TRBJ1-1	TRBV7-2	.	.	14	TGTGCCAGCAGCTTCCAAAATGGGGCAACTGAAGCTTTCTTT	CASSFQNGATEAFF
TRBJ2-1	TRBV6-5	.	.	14	TGTGCCAGCAGCCAAGTTAGCTCCTACAATGAGCAGTTCTTC	CASSQVSSYNEQFF
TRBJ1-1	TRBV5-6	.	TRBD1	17	TGTGCCAGCAGCAAGGTCGTGGACAGGGCGACGAACACTGAAGCTTTCTTT	CASSKVVDRATNTEAFF
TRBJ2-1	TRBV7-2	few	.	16	TGTGCCAGCAGCTTAGATGCGGGGTACTCCTACAATGAGCAGTTCTTC	CASSLDAGYSYNEQFF
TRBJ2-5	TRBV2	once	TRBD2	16	TGTGCCAGCAGCAGCGGGACTAGCGGGAGAGGGGAGACCCAGTACTTC	CASSSGTSGRGETQYF
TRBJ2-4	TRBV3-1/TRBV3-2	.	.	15	TGTGCCAGCAGCCCCCTCGGGGTAGCCAAAAACATTCAGTACTTC	CASSPLGVAKNIQYF
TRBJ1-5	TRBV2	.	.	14	TGTGCAGGGAGGGCAGGGTTTAGCAATCAGCCCCAGCATTTT	CAGRAGFSNQPQHF
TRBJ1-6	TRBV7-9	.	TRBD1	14	TGTGCCAGCAGTGACAGGGACCCTAATTCACCCCTCCACTTT	CASSDRDPNSPLHF